This T cell receptor (beta chain) was documented in a study of CD8+ T cells in alopecia areata. The wider study: For treated patients, severity scores reflected the percentage of scalp area affected.

Turning to this clone: Antigen specificity is unknown.

The treatment here: oral pan-JAK inhibitor, 5-10 mg twice daily. As the sequencing template, cDNA was produced by extracting RNA and reverse transcribing it. The repertoire was sequenced with immunoSEQ multiplex PCR; TCRdb's copy has only in-frame clones and lacks some. The sample gives about 190,000 clones, about 60% of which show up once; approximately 0.7% is in the top ten. Study-wide points: Having just one nonresponder leaves the connection between baseline CD8+ expansion and response unresolved.

There are 13 residues in the CDR3. The V end was cut by 1 base, the J end by 2 bases, with 8 bases between. Germline V gene sequence: CDR1 GTSNPN, CDR2 SVGIG (reference sequence). Here the sequenced sample was CD4+ T cells sorted from blood, taken at week 4, from a patient treated with tofacitinib. This sequence was found in a human donor with alopecia areata. The V call is TRBV30, the J call TRBJ1-1, with D unresolved. The CDR3 sequence: CAWSGVSNTEAFF. CDR3 sequence (DNA): TGTGCCTGGAGTGGGGTGTCTAACACTGAAGCTTTCTTT.